The next 3 T cell receptor beta chains were all read from a single sample in a study of identical twins. TCRdb re-analysed the 5' RACE reads in MiXCR, keeping a single row per CDR3 protein. The data show hundreds of thousands of distinct CDR3 sequences, 20% to 25% seen once. These records were also assigned to another study, of yellow fever vaccine responses in identical twins.

Material for sequencing was CD4+ T cells sorted from blood. Receptors were obtained from a woman younger than 35 in good health.

The genes are TRBV4-2 and TRBJ2-1; 11 bases are a match to TRBD2. With 4 bases clipped from V and 9 bases from J, the junction kept 11 bases outside the gene matches. Germline V gene data show CDR1 as LGHNA and CDR2 as YNFKEQ. The CDR3 contains 16 residues. The CDR3 sequence: CASSLIAGGVYSEQFF. The CDR3 DNA reads TGTGCCAGCAGCCTAATAGCGGGGGGGGTTTATAGTGAGCAGTTCTTC.

The rearrangement links TRBV3-1 to TRBJ1-2, with 8 positions matching TRBD1. This CDR3 has 11 residues. J was trimmed by 12 bases and V by 5 bases; bases with no gene match: 5. Germline CDR1 LGHDT, CDR2 YNNKEL (reference sequence). DNA of the CDR3: TGTGCCAGCAGCAGAGACAGGGGACACACCTTC. Protein product: CASSRDRGHTF.

This clonotype showed up just a few times. The chain recombines TRBV5-1 with TRBJ1-2, with 7 positions matching TRBD1. The germline V gene has CDR1 SGHRS and CDR2 YFSETQ. This CDR3 region has 14 residues. Trimming at V came to 3 bases and at J to 8 bases, leaving 10 bases not matched to a gene. CDR3 DNA: TGCGCCAGCAGCTGGACGGGACAGTCTGTCGGCTACACCTTC. Translating it yields CASSWTGQSVGYTF.